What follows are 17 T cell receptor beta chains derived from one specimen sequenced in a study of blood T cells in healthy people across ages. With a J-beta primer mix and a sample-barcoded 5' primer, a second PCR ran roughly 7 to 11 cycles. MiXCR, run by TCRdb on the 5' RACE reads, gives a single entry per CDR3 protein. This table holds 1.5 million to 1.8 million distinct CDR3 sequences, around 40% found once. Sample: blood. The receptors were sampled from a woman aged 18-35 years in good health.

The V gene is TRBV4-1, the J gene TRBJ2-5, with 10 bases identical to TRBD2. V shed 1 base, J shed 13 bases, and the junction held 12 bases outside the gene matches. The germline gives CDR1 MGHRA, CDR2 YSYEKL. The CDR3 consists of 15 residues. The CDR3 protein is CASSQVLLAGASRYF. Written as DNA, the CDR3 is TGCGCCAGCAGCCAAGTTCTGCTAGCGGGGGCCTCGCGGTACTTC.

DNA for the CDR3: TGTGCCTGGGACAGGGGGCCAGGGCAGCCCCAGCATTTT. It specifies CAWDRGPGQPQHF. V and J are TRBV30 and TRBJ1-5; 10 bases map to TRBD1. The CDR3 has 13 residues. CDR1 is GTSNPN, CDR2 SVGIG, per germline (reference sequence). The trim removed 5 bases at V and 7 bases at J, leaving 5 bases unmatched.

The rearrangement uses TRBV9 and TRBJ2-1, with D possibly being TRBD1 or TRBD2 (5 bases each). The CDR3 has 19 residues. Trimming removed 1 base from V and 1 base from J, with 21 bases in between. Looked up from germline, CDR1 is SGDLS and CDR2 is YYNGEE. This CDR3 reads CASSVTTGTTLRSYNEQFF. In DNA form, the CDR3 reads TGTGCCAGCAGCGTAACCACGGGGACGACGCTCAGATCCTACAATGAGCAGTTCTTC.

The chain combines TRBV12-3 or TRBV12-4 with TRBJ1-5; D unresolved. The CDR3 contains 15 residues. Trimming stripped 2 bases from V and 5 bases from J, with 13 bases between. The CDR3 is CASSLRVGSHQPQHF. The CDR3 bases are TGTGCCAGCAGTTTAAGGGTGGGAAGTCATCAGCCCCAGCATTTT.

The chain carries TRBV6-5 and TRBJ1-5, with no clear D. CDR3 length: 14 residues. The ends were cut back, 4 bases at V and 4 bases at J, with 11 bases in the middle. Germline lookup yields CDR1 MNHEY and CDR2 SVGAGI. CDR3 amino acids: CASSSPTDNQPQHF. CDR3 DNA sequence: TGTGCCAGCAGTTCCCCGACTGATAATCAGCCCCAGCATTTT.

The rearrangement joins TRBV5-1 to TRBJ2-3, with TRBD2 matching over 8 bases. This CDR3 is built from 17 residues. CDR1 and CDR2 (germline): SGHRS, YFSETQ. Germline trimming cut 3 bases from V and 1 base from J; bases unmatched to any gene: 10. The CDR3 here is CASSSPDGRAGTDTQYF. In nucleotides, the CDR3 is TGCGCCAGCAGCTCCCCAGACGGGAGGGCCGGCACAGATACGCAGTATTTT. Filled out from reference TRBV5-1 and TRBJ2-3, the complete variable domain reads KAGVTQTPRYLIKTRGQQVTLSCSPISGHRSVSWYQQTPGQGLQFLFEYFSETQRNKGNFPGRFSGRQFSNSRSEMNVSTLELGDSALYLCASSSPDGRAGTDTQYFGPGTRLTVL.

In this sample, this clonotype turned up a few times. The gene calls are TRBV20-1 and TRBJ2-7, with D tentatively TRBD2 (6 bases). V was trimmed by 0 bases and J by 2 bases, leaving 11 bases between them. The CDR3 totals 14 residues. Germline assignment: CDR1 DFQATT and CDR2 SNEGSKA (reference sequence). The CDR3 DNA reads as TGCAGTGCTAGAGATATACGCGGGGCCTACGAGCAGTACTTC. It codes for CSARDIRGAYEQYF.

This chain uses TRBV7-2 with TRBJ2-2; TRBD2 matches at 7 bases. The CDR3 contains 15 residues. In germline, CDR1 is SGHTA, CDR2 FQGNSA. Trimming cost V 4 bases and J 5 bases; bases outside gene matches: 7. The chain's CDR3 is CASSYGGGRTGELFF. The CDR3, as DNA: TGTGCCAGCAGCTATGGGGGGGGACGAACCGGGGAGCTGTTTTTT.

The CDR3 coding sequence is TGTGCCAGCAGCCCCCTTAACTTTCTTAGGGGCGCGAACACCGGGGAGCTGTTTTTT. This translates into CASSPLNFLRGANTGELFF. The chain combines TRBV7-9 with TRBJ2-2; maybe TRBD1 (5 bases). The CDR3 extends over 19 amino acids. V lost 5 bases to trimming and J lost 0 bases, with 22 bases between them. From germline, CDR1 is SEHNR and CDR2 FQNEAQ (reference sequence).

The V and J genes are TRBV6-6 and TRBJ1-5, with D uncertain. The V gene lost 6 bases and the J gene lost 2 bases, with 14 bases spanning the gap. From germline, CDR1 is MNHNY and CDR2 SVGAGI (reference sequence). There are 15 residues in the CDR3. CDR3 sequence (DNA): TGTGCCAGCAGCCTTTTACAGTATGGCAATCAGCCCCAGCATTTT. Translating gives CASSLLQYGNQPQHF.

The CDR3, as DNA: TGCGCCAGCAGCCAAGATCGGGAGCGGGGCATGGATACTGAAGCTTTCTTT. Protein product: CASSQDRERGMDTEAFF. The chain joins TRBV4-1 to TRBJ1-1; D is perhaps TRBD1 (5 bases). The CDR3 consists of 17 residues. V was pared by 0 bases and J by 5 bases, with 19 bases between. CDR1 is MGHRA and CDR2 is YSYEKL in the germline V gene.

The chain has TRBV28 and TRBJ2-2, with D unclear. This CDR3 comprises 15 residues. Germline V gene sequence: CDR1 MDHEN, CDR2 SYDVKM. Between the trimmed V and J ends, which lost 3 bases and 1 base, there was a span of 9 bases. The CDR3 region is CASSFIARNTGELFF. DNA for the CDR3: TGTGCCAGCAGTTTTATCGCCCGGAACACCGGGGAGCTGTTTTTT.

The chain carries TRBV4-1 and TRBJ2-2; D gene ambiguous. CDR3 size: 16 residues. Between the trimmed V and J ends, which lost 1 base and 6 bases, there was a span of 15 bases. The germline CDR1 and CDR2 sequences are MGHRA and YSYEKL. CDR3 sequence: CASSQGGSVVSGELFF. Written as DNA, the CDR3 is TGCGCCAGCAGCCAAGGGGGATCAGTCGTCTCCGGGGAGCTGTTTTTT.

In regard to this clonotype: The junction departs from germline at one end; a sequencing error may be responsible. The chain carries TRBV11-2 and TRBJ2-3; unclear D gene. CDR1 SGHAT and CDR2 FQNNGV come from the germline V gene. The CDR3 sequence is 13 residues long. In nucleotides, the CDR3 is TGTGTCAGCAGCTTAGGTGACACAGATACGCAGTATTTT. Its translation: CVSSLGDTDTQYF.

For the CDR3, the DNA is TGTGCCAGCAGTTCGTTCGGGAGGCGGACAGATACGCAGTATTTT. It codes for CASSSFGRRTDTQYF. The chain couples TRBV27 to TRBJ2-3; 7 bases fit TRBD2. Trimming cost V 4 bases and J 3 bases; bases outside gene matches: 7. The V gene's germline CDR1 is MNHEY and CDR2 SMNVEV (reference sequence). The length of the CDR3 is 15 residues.

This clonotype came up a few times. CDR3 bases: TGTGCCAGCAGTGAAACCTTTGTCAGGCGAAACACTGAAGCTTTCTTT. As protein: CASSETFVRRNTEAFF. The V and J genes are TRBV25-1 and TRBJ1-1, with D hard to call. Germline V gene lookup returns CDR1 MGHDK and CDR2 SYGVNS. This CDR3 has 16 amino acids. The V end was cut by 2 bases, the J end by 2 bases, with 15 bases between. Variable domain in full (rest from reference TRBV25-1 and TRBJ1-1): EADIYQTPRYLVIGTGKKITLECSQTMGHDKMYWYQQDPGMELHLIHYSYGVNSTEKGDLSSESTVSRIRTEHFPLTLESARPSHTSQYLCASSETFVRRNTEAFFGQGTRLTVV.

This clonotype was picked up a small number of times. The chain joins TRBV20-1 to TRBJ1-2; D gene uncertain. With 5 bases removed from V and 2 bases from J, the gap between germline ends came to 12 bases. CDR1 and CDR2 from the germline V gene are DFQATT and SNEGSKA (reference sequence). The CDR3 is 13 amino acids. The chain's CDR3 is CSAPLPGNYGYTF. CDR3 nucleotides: TGCAGTGCTCCCCTCCCTGGGAACTATGGCTACACCTTC.